This TCR beta chain was captured in a study of radiotherapy plus CTLA-4 blockade in lung cancer. Study summary: Objective responses were documented in roughly 20% of patients, with disease control in about 28%. Study results and caveats: The authors reported that early blood T cell clone dynamics, with interferon-beta, best predicted response. Radiotherapy was combined with ipilimumab, and tumor-derived TCR clones then expanded in blood.

The germline gives CDR1 LGHNA, CDR2 YSLEER. The CDR3 is made up of 18 amino acids. The trim removed 0 bases at V and 2 bases at J, leaving 6 bases unmatched. Regarding this clone: What it binds is unknown.

TCRdb's table, derived via immunoSEQ multiplex PCR, lists solely in-frame clones and lacks some. The sample consists of about 59,000 clones, 65% to 80% of them appearing once. V is TRBV4-3 and J is TRBJ2-4, with TRBD2 identical over 11 bases. The sequence came from a human donor with non-small cell lung cancer whose response to radiotherapy plus ipilimumab could not be evaluated. The sample consisted of peripheral blood, taken from a patient treated with radiotherapy plus ipilimumab. The CDR3 nucleotides are TGCGCCAGCAGCCAAGAGACCCTAGCGGGGGGTACCAAAAACATTCAGTACTTC. Protein sequence: CASSQETLAGGTKNIQYF.